A single TCR beta chain is shown here with its context. These data belong to a study of shared clonotypes between healthy human individuals. The study separated CD4+ cells into CD45RA+ naive and CD45RA-negative memory subsets. Samples underwent the assay at deep level. Original analysis: Filtering differed, since immunoSEQ gave only junction sequences and no quality scores. Clones were sequenced by immunoSEQ multiplex PCR, and TCRdb holds only the in-frame ones, with some missing. V, J and clone size are those of that table, while D and trimming were read from the DNA. This table holds about 1.4 million clones, approximately 97% found once. V lost 0 bases and J lost 2, with 12 bases in between. The CDR3 is made up of 16 amino acids. Germline V gives CDR1 SGDLS, CDR2 YYNGEE.

Material: naive CD4+ T cells sorted from blood. Regarding subset: CD45RA+ positively selected. V and J are TRBV9 and TRBJ2-4; TRBD1 is a possible D gene (6 bases). The TCR was taken from a young man in good health. The CDR3 protein is CASSVGQERTKNIQYF. As DNA, the CDR3 is TGTGCCAGCAGCGTAGGACAGGAGAGGACCAAAAACATTCAGTACTTC. Full variable domain (missing parts from reference TRBV9 and TRBJ2-4): DSGVTQTPKHLITATGQRVTLRCSPRSGDLSVYWYQQSLDQGLQFLIQYYNGEERAKGNILERFSAQQFPDLHSELNLSSLELGDSALYFCASSVGQERTKNIQYFGAGTRLSVL.